This T cell receptor beta chain was sequenced in a study of blood T cells in healthy people across ages. Overall study findings and caveats: Nothing was known about donor CMV status, and this possibly confounded expanded clonotype changes. Older individuals had lower TCR beta diversity per million T cells (the decline was roughly linear).

To note about this clonotype: As yet, its antigen is unknown. Its ends do not fully match the called genes, so a read error is possible.

They isolated at least 7 million PBMCs from each sample. CDR1 and CDR2 (germline): SSHAT, FNYEAQ (reference sequence). This CDR3 is built from 14 residues. Alongside a J-beta primer mix, a sample-barcoded 5' primer served in a second PCR lasting about 6 to 12 cycles. A 12-random-nucleotide template-switch adaptor tagged each cDNA molecule. TCRdb redid the calling of the 5' RACE reads with MiXCR, one entry per CDR3 protein. The sample lists about 1.4 million distinct CDR3 sequences; around 59% were seen once. The receptor comes from a man younger than 30 in good health. The material sequenced was blood. The rearrangement uses TRBV7-7 and TRBJ2-3, with TRBD2 identical over 9 bases. The CDR3 sequence: CASSLSSGEGRQYF. In DNA, the CDR3 is TGTGCTAGCAGCTTATCTAGCGGGGAGGGGCGCCAGTATTTT.